This T cell receptor beta chain was sequenced for a study of blood T cells in healthy people across ages. Study-level results: It was the long-lived donors that had more naive CD4+ cells and higher diversity than aged donors. The authors considered diversity estimates from one million T cells to be underestimates.

A note on this clonotype: Its antigen remains unknown.

A second PCR, run for roughly 7 to 12 cycles, used a sample-barcoded 5' primer plus a J-beta primer mix. Each cDNA molecule, via a template-switch adaptor with 12 random nucleotides, was tagged. TCRdb fed the 5' RACE reads into MiXCR, producing one record per CDR3 protein. In the table there are about 400,000 distinct CDR3 sequences, approximately 51% of which are singletons. Every donor provided 7.5 to 10 milliliters of peripheral blood. Per the germline V gene, CDR1 is SGHRS and CDR2 is YFSETQ. The CDR3 is 16 amino acids. V gave up 0 bases and J gave up 5 bases, with 12 bases separating them. The receptor was isolated from a man aged 60-69 years in good health. The sequencing input was blood. V usage is TRBV5-1 and J usage is TRBJ2-6; D not resolved. CDR3 bases: TGCGCCAGCAGCTTGGCCGTGGGGTCGAGGGCCAACGTCCTGACTTTC. This translates into CASSLAVGSRANVLTF.